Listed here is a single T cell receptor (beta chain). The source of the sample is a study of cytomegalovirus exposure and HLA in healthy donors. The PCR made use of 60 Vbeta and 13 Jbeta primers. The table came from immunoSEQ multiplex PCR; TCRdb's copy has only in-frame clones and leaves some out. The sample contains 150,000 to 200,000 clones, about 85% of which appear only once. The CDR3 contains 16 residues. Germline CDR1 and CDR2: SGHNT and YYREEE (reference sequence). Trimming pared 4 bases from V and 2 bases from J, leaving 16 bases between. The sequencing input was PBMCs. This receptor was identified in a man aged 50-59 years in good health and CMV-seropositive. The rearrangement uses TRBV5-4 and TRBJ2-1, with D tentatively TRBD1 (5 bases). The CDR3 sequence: CASSPPGRAAYNEQFF. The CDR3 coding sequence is TGTGCCAGCAGCCCGCCCGGCAGGGCTGCCTACAATGAGCAGTTCTTC.